This TCR beta chain comes out of a study of blood T cell repertoires in COVID-19. The wider study: Researchers got acute and convalescent COVID-19 samples from the United States, Italy and Spain. The cDNA or gDNA used as material had been derived from T cells, B-cell-depleted T cells, or PBMCs.

CDR3 size: 15 residues. V shed 0 bases, J shed 7 bases, and the junction held 6 bases outside the gene matches. From germline, CDR1 is SGHRS and CDR2 YFSETQ. Clones were sequenced by immunoSEQ multiplex PCR, and TCRdb holds only the in-frame ones, with some missing. Of some 170,000 clones in the sample, roughly 87% are singletons; the top ten hold about 1.4%. What was sequenced was peripheral blood. This clonotype originated in a woman in her forties or fifties with acute or convalescent COVID-19. V usage is TRBV5-1 and J usage is TRBJ2-1, with TRBD1 matching over 8 bases. CDR3 loop: CASSLGQGAQNEQFF. The CDR3 DNA reads as TGCGCCAGCAGCTTGGGGCAGGGGGCGCAGAATGAGCAGTTCTTC. Full variable domain (remainder filled in from reference TRBV5-1 and TRBJ2-1): KAGVTQTPRYLIKTRGQQVTLSCSPISGHRSVSWYQQTPGQGLQFLFEYFSETQRNKGNFPGRFSGRQFSNSRSEMNVSTLELGDSALYLCASSLGQGAQNEQFFGPGTRLTVL.